This T cell receptor beta chain was sequenced for a study of T cell repertoires in cytomegalovirus infection. Regarding the study as a whole: The study identified carriers of CMV plus the relevant HLA from cumulative public TCR beta family frequency.

On this clonotype itself: The antigen is undetermined.

TCRdb re-derived calls from the reads in MiXCR, one entry per CDR3 protein. Among about 160,000 distinct CDR3 sequences listed, 20% to 25% were seen once. The length of the CDR3 is 14 residues. The germline gives CDR1 MDHEN, CDR2 SYDVKM. Trimming left V 3 bases short and J 0 bases short, with 6 bases between. The source of this sequence is a human donor in good health (CMV status not recorded). Some clones in this sample may be carry-over from other donors' samples. The V and J genes are TRBV28 and TRBJ2-4; no clear D gene. The material sequenced was CD8+ T cells from cultured PBMCs, taken from culture after CMV antigen stimulation. The DNA of the CDR3 is TGTGCCAGCAGTTTCCCATTAGCCAAAAACATTCAGTACTTC. Protein: CASSFPLAKNIQYF.